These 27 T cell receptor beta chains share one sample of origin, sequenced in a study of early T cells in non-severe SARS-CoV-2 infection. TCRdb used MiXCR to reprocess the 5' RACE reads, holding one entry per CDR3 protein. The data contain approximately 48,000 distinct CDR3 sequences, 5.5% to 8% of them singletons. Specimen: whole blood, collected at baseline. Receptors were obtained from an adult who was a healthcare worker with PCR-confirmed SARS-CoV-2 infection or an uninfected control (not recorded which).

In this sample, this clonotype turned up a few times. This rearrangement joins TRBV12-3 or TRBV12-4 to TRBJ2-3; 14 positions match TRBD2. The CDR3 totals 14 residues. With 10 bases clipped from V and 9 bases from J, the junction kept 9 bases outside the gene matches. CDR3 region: CAILTSGGAETQYF. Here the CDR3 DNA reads TGTGCCATCCTGACTAGCGGGGGGGCCGAGACGCAGTATTTT.

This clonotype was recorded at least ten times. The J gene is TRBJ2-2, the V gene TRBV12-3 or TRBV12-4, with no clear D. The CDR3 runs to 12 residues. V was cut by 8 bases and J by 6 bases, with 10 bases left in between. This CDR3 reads CASRPGPGELFF. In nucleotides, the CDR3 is TGTGCCAGCCGACCAGGTCCCGGGGAGCTGTTTTTT.

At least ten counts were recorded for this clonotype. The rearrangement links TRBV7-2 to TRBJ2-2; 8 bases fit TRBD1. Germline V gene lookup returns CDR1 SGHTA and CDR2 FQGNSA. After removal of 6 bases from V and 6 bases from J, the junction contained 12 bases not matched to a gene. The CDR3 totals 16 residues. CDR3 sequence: CASSNPGGSLAGELFF. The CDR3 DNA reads TGTGCCAGCAGTAACCCAGGGGGCAGTCTGGCCGGGGAGCTGTTTTTT.

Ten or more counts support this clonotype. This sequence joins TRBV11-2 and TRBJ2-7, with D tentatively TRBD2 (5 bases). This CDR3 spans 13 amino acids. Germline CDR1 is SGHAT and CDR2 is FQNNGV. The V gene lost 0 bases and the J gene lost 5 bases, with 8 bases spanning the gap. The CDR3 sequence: CASSLDSSDEQYF. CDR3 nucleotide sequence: TGTGCCAGCAGCTTAGATAGTAGCGACGAGCAGTACTTC.

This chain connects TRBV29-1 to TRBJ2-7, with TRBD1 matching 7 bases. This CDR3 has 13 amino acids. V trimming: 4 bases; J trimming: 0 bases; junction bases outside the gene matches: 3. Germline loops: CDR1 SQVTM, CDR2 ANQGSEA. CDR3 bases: TGCAGCGTTGGAGGGGGCTTCTCCTACGAGCAGTACTTC. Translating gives CSVGGGFSYEQYF.

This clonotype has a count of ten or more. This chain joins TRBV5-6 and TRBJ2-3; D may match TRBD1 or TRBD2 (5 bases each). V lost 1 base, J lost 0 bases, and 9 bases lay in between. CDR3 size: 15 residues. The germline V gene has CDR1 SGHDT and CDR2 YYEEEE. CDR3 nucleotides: TGTGCCAGCAGCTTGCCGGGGCCCAGCACAGATACGCAGTATTTT. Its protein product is CASSLPGPSTDTQYF. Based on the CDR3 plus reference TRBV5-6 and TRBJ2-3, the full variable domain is DAGVTQSPTHLIKTRGQQVTLRCSPKSGHDTVSWYQQALGQGPQFIFQYYEEEERQRGNFPDRFSGHQFPNYSSELNVNALLLGDSALYLCASSLPGPSTDTQYFGPGTRLTVL.

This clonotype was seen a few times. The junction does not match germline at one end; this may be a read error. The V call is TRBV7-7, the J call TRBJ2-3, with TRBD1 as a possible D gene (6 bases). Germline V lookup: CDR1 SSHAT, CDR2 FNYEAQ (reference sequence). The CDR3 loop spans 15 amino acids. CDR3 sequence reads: CASSPRQAYRDTQYF. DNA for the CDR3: TGTGCTAGCAGCCCTCGACAGGCTTATAGAGATACGCAGTATTTT.

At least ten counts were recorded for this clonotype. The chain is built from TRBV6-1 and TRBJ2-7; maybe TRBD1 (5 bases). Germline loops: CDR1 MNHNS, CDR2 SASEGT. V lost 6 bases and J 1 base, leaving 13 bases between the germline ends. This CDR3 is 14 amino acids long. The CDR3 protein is CASRQQGLSYEQYF. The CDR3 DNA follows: TGTGCCAGCAGGCAGCAGGGCCTATCCTACGAGCAGTACTTC.

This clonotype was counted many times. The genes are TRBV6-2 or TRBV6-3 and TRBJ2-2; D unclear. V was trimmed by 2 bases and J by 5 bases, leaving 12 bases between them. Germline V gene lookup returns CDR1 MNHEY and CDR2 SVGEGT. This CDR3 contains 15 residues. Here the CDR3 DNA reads TGTGCCAGCAGTTACACGGTACAGAAAACCGGGGAGCTGTTTTTT. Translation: CASSYTVQKTGELFF.

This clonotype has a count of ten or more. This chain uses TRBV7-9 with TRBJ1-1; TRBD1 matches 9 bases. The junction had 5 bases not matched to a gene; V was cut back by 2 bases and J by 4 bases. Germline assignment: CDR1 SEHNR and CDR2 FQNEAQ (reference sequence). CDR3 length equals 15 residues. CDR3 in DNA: TGTGCCAGCAGCTTACCGACAGGGGGGACCACTGAAGCTTTCTTT. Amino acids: CASSLPTGGTTEAFF.

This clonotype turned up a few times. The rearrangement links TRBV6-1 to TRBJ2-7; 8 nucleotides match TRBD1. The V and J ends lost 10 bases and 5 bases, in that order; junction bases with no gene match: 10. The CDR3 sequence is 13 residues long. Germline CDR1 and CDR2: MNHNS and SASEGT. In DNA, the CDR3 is TGTGCCATCTACGGGACAGGTGGTCACGAGCAGTACTTC. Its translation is CAIYGTGGHEQYF.

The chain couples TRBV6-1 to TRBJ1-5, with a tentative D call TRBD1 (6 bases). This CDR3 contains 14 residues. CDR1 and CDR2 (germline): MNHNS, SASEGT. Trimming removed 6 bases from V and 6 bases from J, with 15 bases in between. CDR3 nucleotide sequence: TGTGCCAGCAGGGCGGGGGGGGCAGCTCAGCCCCAGCATTTT. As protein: CASRAGGAAQPQHF.

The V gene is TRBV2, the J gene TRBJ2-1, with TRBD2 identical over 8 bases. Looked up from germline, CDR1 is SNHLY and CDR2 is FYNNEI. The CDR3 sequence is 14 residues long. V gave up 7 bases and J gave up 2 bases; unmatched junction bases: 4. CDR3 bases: TGTGCCAGCAAAACTAGCGGAGCCTACAATGAGCAGTTCTTC. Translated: CASKTSGAYNEQFF.

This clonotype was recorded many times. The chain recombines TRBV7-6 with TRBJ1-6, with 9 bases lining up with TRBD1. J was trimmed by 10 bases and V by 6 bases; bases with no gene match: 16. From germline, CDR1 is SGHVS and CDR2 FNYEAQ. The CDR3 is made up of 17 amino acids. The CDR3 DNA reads TGTGCCAGCAGTCAATTGGGCGGGGACAGGGAATCATCACCCCTCCACTTT. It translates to CASSQLGGDRESSPLHF. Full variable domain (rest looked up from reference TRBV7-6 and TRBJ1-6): GAGVSQSPRYKVTKRGQDVALRCDPISGHVSLYWYRQALGQGPEFLTYFNYEAQQDKSGLPNDRFSAERPEGSISTLTIQRTEQRDSAMYRCASSQLGGDRESSPLHFGNGTRLTVT.

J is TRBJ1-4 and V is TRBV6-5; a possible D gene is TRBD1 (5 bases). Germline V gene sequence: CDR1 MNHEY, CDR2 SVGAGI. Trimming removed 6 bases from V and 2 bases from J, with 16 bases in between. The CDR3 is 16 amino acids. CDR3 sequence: CASRLRPGITNEKLFF. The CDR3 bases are TGTGCCAGCAGACTAAGACCAGGGATTACTAATGAAAAACTGTTTTTT.

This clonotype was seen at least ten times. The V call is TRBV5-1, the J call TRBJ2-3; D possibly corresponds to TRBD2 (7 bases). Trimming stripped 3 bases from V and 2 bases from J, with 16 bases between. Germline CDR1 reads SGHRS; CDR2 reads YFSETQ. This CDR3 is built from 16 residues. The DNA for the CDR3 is TGCGCCAGCAGCTCTGCGCGGGGGCCTAACACAGATACGCAGTATTTT. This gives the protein CASSSARGPNTDTQYF.

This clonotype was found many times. CDR3 bases: TGTGCCTCCAATAGGGGGCCTAACTATGGCTACACCTTC. It yields the protein CASNRGPNYGYTF. J is TRBJ1-2 and V is TRBV30; 7 bases are shared with TRBD1. CDR3 length: 13 amino acids. Germline lookup yields CDR1 GTSNPN and CDR2 SVGIG (reference sequence). V gave up 7 bases and J gave up 0 bases; unmatched junction bases: 5. The full variable domain, its missing parts supplied by reference TRBV30 and TRBJ1-2, is SQTIHQWPATLVQPVGSPLSLECTVEGTSNPNLYWYRQAAGRGLQLLFYSVGIGQISSEVPQNLSASRPQDRQFILSSKKLLLSDSGFYLCASNRGPNYGYTFGSGTRLTVV.

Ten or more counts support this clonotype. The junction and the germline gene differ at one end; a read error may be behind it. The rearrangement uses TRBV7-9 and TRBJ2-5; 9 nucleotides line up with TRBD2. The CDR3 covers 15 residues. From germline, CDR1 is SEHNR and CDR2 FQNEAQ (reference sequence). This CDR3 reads CASSPRLADQETQYF. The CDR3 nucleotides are TGTGCCAGCAGCCCCAGACTAGCGGACCAGGAGACCCAGTACTTC.

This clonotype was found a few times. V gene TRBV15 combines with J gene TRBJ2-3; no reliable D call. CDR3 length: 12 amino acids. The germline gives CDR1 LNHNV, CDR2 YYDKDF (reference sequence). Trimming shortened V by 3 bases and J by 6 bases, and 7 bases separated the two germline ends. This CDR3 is CATSSPGDTQYF. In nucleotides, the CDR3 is TGTGCCACCAGCAGCCCCGGGGATACGCAGTATTTT.

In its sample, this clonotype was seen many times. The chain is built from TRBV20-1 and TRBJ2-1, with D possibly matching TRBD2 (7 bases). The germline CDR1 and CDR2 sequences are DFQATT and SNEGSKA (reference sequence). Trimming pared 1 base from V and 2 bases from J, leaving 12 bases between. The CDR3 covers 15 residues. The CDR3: CSARGRGLPYNEQFF. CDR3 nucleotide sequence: TGCAGTGCTAGAGGGCGGGGGCTCCCCTACAATGAGCAGTTCTTC.

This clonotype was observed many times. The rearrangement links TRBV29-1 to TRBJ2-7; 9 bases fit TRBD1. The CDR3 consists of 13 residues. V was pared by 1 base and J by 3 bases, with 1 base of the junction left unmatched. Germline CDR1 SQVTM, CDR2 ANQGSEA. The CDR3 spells CSVEAGQGYEQYF. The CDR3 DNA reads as TGCAGCGTTGAAGCGGGACAGGGCTACGAGCAGTACTTC.

The CDR3, as DNA: TGCGCCAGCAGCCTTCGGGACGGTCTAGCCAAAAACATTCAGTACTTC. This codes for CASSLRDGLAKNIQYF. The chain carries TRBV5-1 and TRBJ2-4; D is perhaps TRBD1 or TRBD2 (5 bases each). V was shortened by 4 bases and J by 0 bases, with 14 bases between the two germline ends. CDR3 size: 16 residues. Germline lookup yields CDR1 SGHRS and CDR2 YFSETQ.

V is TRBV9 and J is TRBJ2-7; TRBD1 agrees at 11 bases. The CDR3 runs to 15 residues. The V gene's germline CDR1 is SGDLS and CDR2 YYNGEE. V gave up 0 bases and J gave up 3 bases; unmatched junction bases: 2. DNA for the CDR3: TGTGCCAGCAGCGTAGAGGGGACAGGGGGCTACGAGCAGTACTTC. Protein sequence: CASSVEGTGGYEQYF.

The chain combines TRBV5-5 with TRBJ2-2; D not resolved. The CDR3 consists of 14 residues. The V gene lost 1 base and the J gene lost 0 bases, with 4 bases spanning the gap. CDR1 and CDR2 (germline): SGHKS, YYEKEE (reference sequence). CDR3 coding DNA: TGTGCCAGCAGCTTGAAAACGAACACCGGGGAGCTGTTTTTT. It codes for CASSLKTNTGELFF.

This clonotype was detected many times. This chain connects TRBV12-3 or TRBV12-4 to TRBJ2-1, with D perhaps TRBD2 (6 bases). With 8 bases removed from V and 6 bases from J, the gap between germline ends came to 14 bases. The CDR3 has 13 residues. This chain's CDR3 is CASLWTTVNEQFF. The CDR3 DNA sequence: TGTGCCAGCTTGTGGACTACAGTCAATGAGCAGTTCTTC.

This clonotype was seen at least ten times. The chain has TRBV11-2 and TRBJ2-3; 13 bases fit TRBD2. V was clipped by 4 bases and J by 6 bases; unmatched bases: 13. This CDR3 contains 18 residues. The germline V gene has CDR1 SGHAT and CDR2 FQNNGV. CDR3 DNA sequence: TGTGCCAGCAGCTCGCGGAGACTAGCGGGGGGCCCCCTGGATACGCAGTATTTT. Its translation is CASSSRRLAGGPLDTQYF.

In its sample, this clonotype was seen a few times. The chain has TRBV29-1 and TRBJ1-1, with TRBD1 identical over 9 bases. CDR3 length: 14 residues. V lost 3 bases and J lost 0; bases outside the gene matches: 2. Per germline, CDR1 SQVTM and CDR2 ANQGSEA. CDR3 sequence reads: CSVDGTGLNTEAFF. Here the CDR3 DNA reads TGCAGCGTTGACGGGACAGGGCTGAACACTGAAGCTTTCTTT.